What follows are 21 T cell receptor beta chains derived from one specimen sequenced in a study of blood T cell repertoires in COVID-19. Here immunoSEQ multiplex PCR was the method, and the copy in TCRdb shows in-frame clones only, minus some. The sample includes approximately 400,000 clones, approximately 88% seen only once; the top ten take around 12%. The sample was peripheral blood. These receptors all come from a woman aged 50 to 65 with COVID-19, enrolled during active disease.

The chain uses TRBV18 and TRBJ1-4; no definite D call. CDR1 KGHSH and CDR2 LQKENI come from the germline V gene. V lost 3 bases, J lost 6 bases, and 11 bases lay in between. This CDR3 is 14 amino acids long. The DNA for the CDR3 is TGTGCCAGCTCACCTATTTCGCGAGATGAAAAACTGTTTTTT. Translation gives CASSPISRDEKLFF.

The chain has TRBV25-1 and TRBJ2-3; D is perhaps TRBD1 (6 bases). The germline gives CDR1 MGHDK, CDR2 SYGVNS. V shed 6 bases and J shed 2 bases, with 9 bases lying between them. The CDR3 runs 13 residues. Written as DNA, the CDR3 is TGTGCCAGCAGGGACAGCCACACAGATACGCAGTATTTT. Amino acid sequence: CASRDSHTDTQYF.

This clone has only one observation. The chain couples TRBV7-9 to TRBJ2-1; TRBD2 agrees at 12 bases. There are 16 residues in the CDR3. Looked up from germline, CDR1 is SEHNR and CDR2 is FQNEAQ (reference sequence). Trimming removed 5 bases from V and 4 bases from J; junction bases left unmatched: 6. The CDR3 DNA is TGTGCCAGCAGCCCACAACTAGCGGGGGGTTACAATGAGCAGTTCTTC. This translates into CASSPQLAGGYNEQFF.

The V call is TRBV24-1, the J call TRBJ2-1; 8 bases are shared with TRBD1. The CDR3 spans 15 residues. CDR1 is KGHDR and CDR2 is SFDVKD in the germline V gene. V was clipped by 0 bases and J by 4 bases; unmatched bases: 1. The CDR3 reads CATSDLTGGYNEQFF. In DNA, the CDR3 is TGTGCCACCAGTGATTTGACAGGGGGTTACAATGAGCAGTTCTTC.

V gene TRBV6-1 combines with J gene TRBJ2-3, with no clear D. V gave up 1 base and J gave up 5 bases, with 4 bases separating them. Germline V CDR1 and CDR2: MNHNS, SASEGT. The CDR3 runs to 12 residues. The DNA of the CDR3 is TGTGCCAGCAGTGAAGTCCAAGATACGCAGTATTTT. Encoded protein: CASSEVQDTQYF.

The chain carries TRBV4-1 and TRBJ2-2; 9 nucleotides match TRBD2. The V gene's germline CDR1 is MGHRA and CDR2 YSYEKL. The ends lost 5 bases at V and 1 base at J; junction bases unmatched: 2. The CDR3 spans 15 residues. Written as DNA, the CDR3 is TGCGCCAGCAGCTATAGCGGGGGGAACACCGGGGAGCTGTTTTTT. It yields the protein CASSYSGGNTGELFF.

Worth noting for this clone: Other nucleotide sequences from this sample produce the same CDR3. The CDR3 sequence is CASSLVGTGNTEAFF. CDR3 nucleotides: TGTGCCAGCAGCTTGGTCGGGACAGGTAACACTGAAGCTTTCTTT. V and J are TRBV5-5 and TRBJ1-1; 8 bases match TRBD1. Germline V gene lookup returns CDR1 SGHKS and CDR2 YYEKEE (reference sequence). The J segment lost 2 bases and the V segment lost 0 bases, leaving 3 bases of the junction unmatched. The CDR3 loop spans 15 amino acids. Based on the CDR3 plus reference TRBV5-5 and TRBJ1-1, the full variable domain is DAGVTQSPTHLIKTRGQQVTLRCSPISGHKSVSWYQQVLGQGPQFIFQYYEKEERGRGNFPDRFSARQFPNYSSELNVNALLLGDSALYLCASSLVGTGNTEAFFGQGTRLTVV.

The genes are TRBV27 and TRBJ2-5, with 11 positions matching TRBD2. The CDR3 is made up of 15 amino acids. J was trimmed by 3 bases and V by 6 bases; bases with no gene match: 6. Germline lookup yields CDR1 MNHEY and CDR2 SMNVEV (reference sequence). CDR3 in DNA: TGTGCCAGCAGCACTAGCGGGGGAGGGGAAGAGACCCAGTACTTC. It translates to CASSTSGGGEETQYF.

The chain combines TRBV15 with TRBJ2-1, with D possibly being TRBD2 (5 bases). With 5 bases removed from V and 4 bases from J, the gap between germline ends came to 9 bases. The CDR3 has 13 residues. From germline, CDR1 is LNHNV and CDR2 YYDKDF (reference sequence). The chain's CDR3 is CATSGGSYNEQFF. The CDR3 nucleotides are TGTGCCACCAGCGGCGGGTCTTACAATGAGCAGTTCTTC.

The chain is built from TRBV5-4 and TRBJ2-1; possibly TRBD2 for D (7 bases). V lost 4 bases to trimming and J lost 5 bases, with 22 bases between them. The germline gives CDR1 SGHNT, CDR2 YYREEE (reference sequence). This CDR3 comprises 17 residues. The CDR3 reads CASSRGVGGGQNNEQFF. The CDR3 bases are TGTGCCAGCAGCCGTGGGGTCGGCGGGGGCCAGAACAATGAGCAGTTCTTC.

The chain recombines TRBV28 with TRBJ2-2; a possible D gene is TRBD2 (6 bases). The germline gives CDR1 MDHEN, CDR2 SYDVKM. V lost 7 bases to trimming and J lost 1 base, with 13 bases between them. The CDR3 runs to 15 residues. The CDR3 DNA is TGTGCCAGCACCGAATGGAGGGGGAACACCGGGGAGCTGTTTTTT. It is translated as CASTEWRGNTGELFF.

This chain connects TRBV5-6 to TRBJ2-1; no definite D call. This CDR3 comprises 12 residues. Germline V gene data show CDR1 as SGHDT and CDR2 as YYEEEE. The V end was cut by 4 bases, the J end by 3 bases, with 5 bases between. The CDR3 region has the DNA TGTGCCAGCAGCCGTATCTACAATGAGCAGTTCTTC. As protein: CASSRIYNEQFF. Full variable domain (missing parts from reference TRBV5-6 and TRBJ2-1): DAGVTQSPTHLIKTRGQQVTLRCSPKSGHDTVSWYQQALGQGPQFIFQYYEEEERQRGNFPDRFSGHQFPNYSSELNVNALLLGDSALYLCASSRIYNEQFFGPGTRLTVL.

The rearrangement joins TRBV5-1 to TRBJ1-1, with unresolved D. V was trimmed by 1 base and J by 1 base, leaving 8 bases between them. The CDR3 sequence is 14 residues long. Looked up from germline, CDR1 is SGHRS and CDR2 is YFSETQ. The CDR3 loop is CASSLYGENTEAFF. CDR3 sequence (DNA): TGCGCCAGCAGCTTGTACGGGGAGAACACTGAAGCTTTCTTT.

This sequence joins TRBV5-1 and TRBJ2-3; D is perhaps TRBD1 (5 bases). Trimming removed 0 bases at V and 0 bases at J, with 8 bases between. Germline lookup yields CDR1 SGHRS and CDR2 YFSETQ. The CDR3 extends over 15 amino acids. The CDR3 bases are TGCGCCAGCAGCTTGGTGGCAGGGAGCACAGATACGCAGTATTTT. This gives the protein CASSLVAGSTDTQYF.

The chain uses TRBV7-8 and TRBJ1-1; TRBD1 agrees at 11 bases. After removal of 3 bases from V and 8 bases from J, the junction contained 2 bases not matched to a gene. Germline V gene sequence: CDR1 SGHVS, CDR2 FQNEAQ. The length of the CDR3 is 13 residues. In DNA form, the CDR3 reads TGTGCCAGCAGCTTCGGGACAGGGGGGGAAGCTTTCTTT. This translates into CASSFGTGGEAFF.

A note on this clone: Other nucleotide sequences from this sample produce the same CDR3. This chain links TRBV7-9 with TRBJ2-1; the D is unclear. This CDR3 spans 15 amino acids. V was shortened by 5 bases and J by 0 bases, with 11 bases between the two germline ends. Germline V lookup: CDR1 SEHNR, CDR2 FQNEAQ (reference sequence). The CDR3 protein is CASSPRGSSYNEQFF. The CDR3 coding sequence is TGTGCCAGCAGCCCCCGCGGAAGCTCCTACAATGAGCAGTTCTTC.

V usage is TRBV5-1 and J usage is TRBJ2-1; 10 bases line up with TRBD2. Per the germline V gene, CDR1 is SGHRS and CDR2 is YFSETQ. The CDR3 length is 12 residues. The trim removed 4 bases at V and 13 bases at J, leaving 5 bases unmatched. CDR3 residues: CASSLSGGEQFF. For the CDR3, the DNA is TGCGCCAGCAGCCTCAGCGGGGGGGAACAGTTCTTC.

V gene TRBV4-1 combines with J gene TRBJ2-3, with TRBD2 matching over 9 bases. V was clipped by 0 bases and J by 6 bases; unmatched bases: 19. The V gene's germline CDR1 is MGHRA and CDR2 YSYEKL. This CDR3 region has 20 residues. The CDR3 bases are TGCGCCAGCAGCCAAGACGTCGATAGCGGGGGCGCTCCACCTACGGATACGCAGTATTTT. It codes for CASSQDVDSGGAPPTDTQYF.

The rearrangement uses TRBV11-2 and TRBJ1-1; D may be TRBD1 (5 bases). The CDR3 contains 14 residues. The germline V gene encodes CDR1 SGHAT and CDR2 FQNNGV. The V and J ends lost 5 bases and 0 bases respectively, with 10 bases between them. The CDR3 nucleotides read TGTGCCAGCAGCCCCGGGGGATTGAACACTGAAGCTTTCTTT. Translation gives CASSPGGLNTEAFF.

J is TRBJ1-2 and V is TRBV5-1; D is unclear. Germline V gene sequence: CDR1 SGHRS, CDR2 YFSETQ. The CDR3 covers 15 residues. Between the trimmed V and J ends, which lost 0 bases and 2 bases, there was a span of 11 bases. Here the CDR3 reads CASSLAASGNYGYTF. As DNA, the CDR3 is TGCGCCAGCAGCTTGGCCGCATCAGGCAACTATGGCTACACCTTC. Complete variable domain (other parts from reference TRBV5-1 and TRBJ1-2): KAGVTQTPRYLIKTRGQQVTLSCSPISGHRSVSWYQQTPGQGLQFLFEYFSETQRNKGNFPGRFSGRQFSNSRSEMNVSTLELGDSALYLCASSLAASGNYGYTFGSGTRLTVV.

V is TRBV6-5 and J is TRBJ1-2, with D possibly matching TRBD1 (5 bases). Trimming stripped 0 bases from V and 7 bases from J, with 12 bases between. CDR3 length equals 14 residues. Looked up from germline, CDR1 is MNHEY and CDR2 is SVGAGI. This CDR3 reads CASSYSTQGRGYTF. CDR3 sequence (DNA): TGTGCCAGCAGTTACTCGACCCAGGGCCGTGGCTACACCTTC.